This is a list of T cell receptor beta chains from one sample in a study of T-cell reconstitution after alpha-beta-depleted transplantation in children. TCRdb re-analysed the PCR reads in MiXCR, keeping a single row per CDR3 protein. The sample contains about 1,000,000 distinct CDR3 sequences, around 30% of which appear only once. Sequenced here: PBMCs, mostly from graft donor cells, sampled 360 days after TCRalphabeta/CD19-depleted stem cell transplant. The receptors stem from a boy under two years old who had a stem cell transplant for SCID, so the T cells may come from the graft donor. The CDR3 runs from the conserved cysteine through the conserved F or W. A D gene is named only where the DNA matches it firmly. Only part of the rows carry a size: once, few, many, or a class if the clone is expanded.

j_gene,abundance,v_gene,d_gene,CDR3nt,CDR3aa
TRBJ1-1,few,TRBV30,NA,TGTGCCTGGAGAGACCCTCGGGGAGCTTTCTTT,CAWRDPRGAFF
TRBJ1-1,NA,TRBV10-3,NA,TGTGCCATCAGTGAGCCCCTCGGGGGAAGGGGTACTGAAGCTTTCTTT,CAISEPLGGRGTEAFF
TRBJ2-3,NA,TRBV4-3,TRBD1,TGCGCCAGCAGCCAAGGGACAGGCGGCTTCACAGATACGCAGTATTTT,CASSQGTGGFTDTQYF
TRBJ2-1,NA,TRBV10-3,NA,TGTGCCACCCAAAACCCCAGTAACGGTTACAATGAGCAGTTCTTC,CATQNPSNGYNEQFF
TRBJ1-5,NA,TRBV7-6,TRBD1,TGTGCCAGCAGCGACGGGACAGGGTTAGGCAATCAGCCCCAGCATTTT,CASSDGTGLGNQPQHF
TRBJ2-3,NA,TRBV20-1,TRBD1,TGCAGTGCCAACAGGGGATTGGCAGATACGCAGTATTTT,CSANRGLADTQYF
TRBJ1-2,few,TRBV6-1,NA,TGTGCCAGCATCGGGGATTCGTATGGCTACACCTTC,CASIGDSYGYTF
TRBJ1-3,many,TRBV6-5,NA,TGTGCCAGCCACCAGGGGAGCTCTGGAAACACCATATATTTT,CASHQGSSGNTIYF
TRBJ2-1,NA,TRBV15,NA,TGTGCCACCAGCAGAGAGACAGGAGCCTACAATGAGCAGTTCTTC,CATSRETGAYNEQFF
TRBJ2-2,once,TRBV7-6,TRBD1,TGTGCCAGCAGCTCGGGACAGCACACCGGGGAGCTGTTTTTT,CASSSGQHTGELFF
TRBJ2-7,few,TRBV20-1,TRBD2,TGCAGTGCTACAAGCGGACTAGCCCTCTACGAGCAGTACTTC,CSATSGLALYEQYF
TRBJ1-1,NA,TRBV6-5,NA,TGTGCCAGCAGTTACCAACAGCCTATGAACACTGAAGCTTTCTTT,CASSYQQPMNTEAFF
TRBJ1-1,NA,TRBV7-2,TRBD1,TGTGCCAGCAGCTTACCCGGGACAGGGAGGGGTGAAGCTTTCTTT,CASSLPGTGRGEAFF
TRBJ2-1,NA,TRBV6-1,NA,TGTGCCACCGCATGGGGGGGGCTCTCCTACAATGAGCAGTTCTTC,CATAWGGLSYNEQFF
TRBJ2-1,NA,TRBV29-1,NA,TGCAGCGCACGAGGCGGGGACTTCGGATACAATGAGCAGTTCTTC,CSARGGDFGYNEQFF
TRBJ2-3,few,TRBV5-1,TRBD2,TGCGCCAGCTCACACACCAGCGGGGGCCTCACAGATACGCAGTATTTT,CASSHTSGGLTDTQYF
TRBJ1-1,few,TRBV5-1,TRBD1,TGCGCCAGCAGCTTACAGGGGGAGTTGGAAGCTTTCTTT,CASSLQGELEAFF
TRBJ2-1,once,TRBV25-1,NA,TGTGCCAGCAGTGAATCCCCTCGGCCCCGAGTCTACAATGAGCAGTTCTTC,CASSESPRPRVYNEQFF
TRBJ2-7,NA,TRBV20-1,TRBD1,TGCAGTGCTATGGACAGGGACTTTACCTACGAGCAGTACTTC,CSAMDRDFTYEQYF
TRBJ2-5,NA,TRBV12-3/TRBV12-4,TRBD2,TGTGCCAGCAGTTTAACGGGGCTAGCGGGGCAAGAGACCCAGTACTTC,CASSLTGLAGQETQYF
TRBJ2-3,NA,TRBV27,TRBD2,TGTGCCAGCAGTTTATCCCGGGGGGGACCAGATACGCAGTATTTT,CASSLSRGGPDTQYF
TRBJ1-1,few,TRBV28,NA,TGTGCCAGCAGCCATTTTCGGGCTGACGTTGAAGCTTTCTTT,CASSHFRADVEAFF
TRBJ1-2,NA,TRBV29-1,NA,TGCAGCGCCGACCAGTCTGACTATGGCTACACCTTC,CSADQSDYGYTF
TRBJ2-7,NA,TRBV4-1,NA,TGCGCCAGCAGGGTTGGCCCGCGGGCCTACGAGCAGTACTTC,CASRVGPRAYEQYF
TRBJ2-1,NA,TRBV27,NA,TGTGCCAGCAGAGGGGCCCCTTACAATGAGCAGTTCTTC,CASRGAPYNEQFF
TRBJ2-5,NA,TRBV20-1,NA,TGCAGTGCTAGAATCCCCGGGACCCACAAAGAGACCCAGTACTTC,CSARIPGTHKETQYF
TRBJ2-1,few,TRBV12-3/TRBV12-4,TRBD2,TGTGCCAGCAGTTTTCCGGGGAGGGGCGGGGTACTGAATGAGCAGTTCTTC,CASSFPGRGGVLNEQFF
TRBJ1-5,NA,TRBV19,NA,TGTGCCAGTAGTCAAACAGGGACTGGACAGCCCCAGCATTTT,CASSQTGTGQPQHF
TRBJ2-5,NA,TRBV20-1,TRBD1,TGCAGTGCTGACAGGGTATTGAGTGACGAGGCCCAGTACTTC,CSADRVLSDEAQYF
TRBJ1-1,NA,TRBV5-1,NA,TGCGCCAGCAGCTATTTACTGAACACTGAAGCTTTCTTT,CASSYLLNTEAFF
TRBJ2-5,few,TRBV2,TRBD2,TGTGCCAGCAGAAGGACTAGCGGGGGGCAACACCAAGAGACCCAGTACTTC,CASRRTSGGQHQETQYF
TRBJ2-7,NA,TRBV28,TRBD1,TGTGCCAGCAGTTTTTGGGGTGTCGGGGACAGCTCCTCCTACGAGCAGTACTTC,CASSFWGVGDSSSYEQYF
TRBJ1-4,few,TRBV29-1,NA,TGCAGCGTCGGGGACCGGGGGGAAAAACTGTTTTTT,CSVGDRGEKLFF
TRBJ1-4,few,TRBV5-1,NA,TGCGCCAGCAGTAGGGTTGGGCCATCTAATGAAAAACTGTTTTTT,CASSRVGPSNEKLFF
TRBJ2-7,few,TRBV5-1,TRBD1,TGCGCCAGCAGTTCAACAGGGGCGAGCTCCTACGAGCAGTACTTC,CASSSTGASSYEQYF
TRBJ2-3,NA,TRBV7-2,TRBD2,TGTGCCAGCAGCGCCGAGAGACTAGCGGGGGGCGATACGCAGTATTTT,CASSAERLAGGDTQYF
TRBJ2-7,NA,TRBV12-3/TRBV12-4,TRBD1,TGTGCCAGCAGTTTTGGGACAGGGGATGGGGAGCAGTACTTC,CASSFGTGDGEQYF
TRBJ2-5,NA,TRBV4-3,TRBD1,TGCGCCAGCAGCGAGGGACAGAAAGAGACCCAGTACTTC,CASSEGQKETQYF
TRBJ2-7,few,TRBV28,TRBD1,TGTGCCAGCAGTTTCCGACAGGGGGCGCTTCGCGCCTACGAGCAGTACTTC,CASSFRQGALRAYEQYF
TRBJ1-1,NA,TRBV2,TRBD1,TGTGCCAGCACTGACAGGGTTAGTGTCACTGAAGCTTTCTTT,CASTDRVSVTEAFF
TRBJ1-1,NA,TRBV6-5,NA,TGTGCCAGCAGTTACTCGGACGGGAGGAACACTGAAGCTTTCTTT,CASSYSDGRNTEAFF
TRBJ2-3,NA,TRBV18,NA,TGTGCCAGCTCACCACGAGGGCTAATTGGGGGCAGCACAGATACGCAGTATTTT,CASSPRGLIGGSTDTQYF
TRBJ1-2,few,TRBV12-3/TRBV12-4,TRBD1,TGTGCCAGCAGTAGGACAGGGAATAGGGCTAACTATGGCTACACCTTC,CASSRTGNRANYGYTF
TRBJ1-1,once,TRBV20-1,NA,TGCAGTGCTAGAGATCCTAACAGGGTAAACACTGAAGCTTTCTTT,CSARDPNRVNTEAFF
TRBJ2-5,few,TRBV5-1,NA,TGCGCCAGCAGCTTGGAGGGTTGGGAGACCCAGTACTTC,CASSLEGWETQYF
TRBJ2-2,NA,TRBV5-6,TRBD2,TGTGCCAGCACCCCTTACGGGAGGAGGACCGGGGAGCTGTTTTTT,CASTPYGRRTGELFF
TRBJ2-2,few,TRBV24-1,NA,TGTGCCACCAGTGACCCCCGACAGGTCACCGGGGAGCTGTTTTTT,CATSDPRQVTGELFF
TRBJ2-3,NA,TRBV5-1,NA,TGCGCCAGCAGCTCCTCAGACAGGCCCCGCACAGATACGCAGTATTTT,CASSSSDRPRTDTQYF
TRBJ2-3,NA,TRBV11-2,NA,TGTGCCAGCAGCCCCCTCAGCCCGGACTTGCCGGATACGCAGTATTTT,CASSPLSPDLPDTQYF
TRBJ2-7,many,TRBV12-3/TRBV12-4,TRBD2,TGTGCCAGCAGCTTAGCGGGGGGGCCCTACGAGCAGTACTTC,CASSLAGGPYEQYF
TRBJ2-7,few,TRBV12-3/TRBV12-4,NA,TGTGCCAGCAGTTTCCCAGGGTCGGGCGAGCAGTACTTC,CASSFPGSGEQYF
TRBJ2-7,NA,TRBV7-2,NA,TGTGCCAGCAGCTTAATCCAGGCCTACGAGCAGTACTTC,CASSLIQAYEQYF